One sample yielded the 5 T cell receptor beta chains listed below, sequenced in a study of cytomegalovirus exposure and HLA in healthy donors. Sequencing used immunoSEQ multiplex PCR; TCRdb keeps in-frame clones, though not all of them. The sample consists of 160,000 or so clones, around four fifths of them appearing once. The sample taken for sequencing was PBMCs. The receptors were gathered from a man aged 25 to 45 in good health and CMV-seropositive.

The rearrangement joins TRBV4-1 to TRBJ2-1, with TRBD2 matching over 12 bases. The trim removed 5 bases at V and 6 bases at J, leaving 8 bases unmatched. Per the germline V gene, CDR1 is MGHRA and CDR2 is YSYEKL. CDR3 size: 16 residues. CDR3 residues: CASSSSGGAFGNEQFF. The CDR3 DNA reads TGCGCCAGCAGCTCTAGCGGGGGGGCTTTTGGCAATGAGCAGTTCTTC.

This chain uses TRBV6-5 with TRBJ2-7; TRBD1 is a possible D gene (8 bases). The CDR3 has 13 residues. The germline gives CDR1 MNHEY, CDR2 SVGAGI. Between the trimmed V and J ends, which lost 6 bases and 7 bases, there was a span of 16 bases. DNA for the CDR3: TGTGCCAGCAGATCTGGACAGGGAGGGGAGCAGTACTTC. Encoded protein: CASRSGQGGEQYF.

The chain employs TRBV6-4 and TRBJ1-2; tentatively, D is TRBD1 (6 bases). There are 17 residues in the CDR3. Germline lookup yields CDR1 MRHNA and CDR2 SNTAGT. Trimming left V 2 bases short and J 7 bases short, with 23 bases between. The CDR3 is CASSDRSGTPLTGGYTF. As DNA, the CDR3 is TGTGCCAGCAGTGACCGATCAGGGACACCGCTAACTGGTGGCTACACCTTC.

The rearrangement joins TRBV7-3 to TRBJ2-3; 9 positions agree with TRBD2. V trimming: 2 bases; J trimming: 4 bases; junction bases outside the gene matches: 7. The CDR3 length is 16 residues. The germline V gene has CDR1 SGHTA and CDR2 FQGTGA. For the CDR3, the DNA is TGTGCCAGCAGCTTAGTTAGCGGGGGCACCCCAGATACGCAGTATTTT. Protein product: CASSLVSGGTPDTQYF. Filled out from reference TRBV7-3 and TRBJ2-3, the complete variable domain reads GAGVSQTPSNKVTEKGKYVELRCDPISGHTALYWYRQSLGQGPEFLIYFQGTGAADDSGLPNDRFFAVRPEGSVSTLKIQRTERGDSAVYLCASSLVSGGTPDTQYFGPGTRLTVL.

The J gene is TRBJ2-7, the V gene TRBV11-3; unclear D gene. Germline V gene lookup returns CDR1 SGHNT and CDR2 YENEEA. This CDR3 is built from 14 residues. V was clipped by 0 bases and J by 5 bases, with 11 bases between them. CDR3 sequence: CASSLEGATHEQYF. The CDR3 DNA reads TGTGCCAGCAGCTTAGAGGGCGCCACCCACGAGCAGTACTTC.